This T cell receptor beta chain was sequenced in a study of T cells in Graves' hyperthyroidism and ophthalmopathy. CDR1 is SGHTA and CDR2 is FQGNSA in the germline V gene. There are 14 residues in the CDR3. Between the trimmed V and J ends, which lost 5 bases and 6 bases, there was a span of 13 bases. This clonotype has only a few counts. What it binds is unknown. Overall study results and limits: Model-based prediction identified ophthalmopathy a median approximately 6.2 months prior to its onset.

Authors of the study amplified TCR beta CDR3 regions from RNA transcripts. First-round RT-PCR of the TCR CDR3 relied on the HTBI primer set. TCRdb re-called the multiplex PCR reads with MiXCR, one entry per CDR3 protein. Here the sample spans about 690,000 distinct CDR3 sequences, 15% to 20% being singletons. The chain is built from TRBV7-2 and TRBJ1-4, with no clear D. The sample was blood. This receptor was taken from a man aged 45-65 years with Graves' hyperthyroidism. The CDR3 coding sequence is TGTGCCAGCAGCCTCGAGGGAGAAGATGAAAAACTGTTTTTT. It encodes CASSLEGEDEKLFF. The variable domain in full, with the rest retrieved from reference TRBV7-2 and TRBJ1-4, is GAGVSQSPSNKVTEKGKDVELRCDPISGHTALYWYRQSLGQGLEFLIYFQGNSAPDKSGLPSDRFSAERTGGSVSTLTIQRTQQEDSAVYLCASSLEGEDEKLFFGSGTQLSVL.